The following is a TCR beta chain sequence with its context. The germline CDR1 and CDR2 sequences are GTSNPN and SVGIG (reference sequence). The CDR3 length is 13 residues. V lost 0 bases, J lost 7 bases, and 10 bases lay in between. Per the original methods: Estimates of nucleated cell counts were drawn from the amplification of reference gene primers. Sequencing used immunoSEQ multiplex PCR; TCRdb keeps in-frame clones, though not all of them. V and J calls plus clone size are reproduced from that table; the DNA served to infer D and trimming. The sample lists around 200,000 clones, around 79% occurring once. These data come from a study of blood T cell repertoires in COVID-19. Study context: Italy, Spain and the United States were the sources of the convalescent and acute COVID-19 samples. Sample material is recorded as cDNA or gDNA derived from T cells, B-cell-depleted T cells, or PBMCs.

Sequenced sample: peripheral blood. The receptor's source is a man between 50 and 59 years old who had recovered from COVID-19. This rearrangement joins TRBV30 to TRBJ1-5; the D gene is possibly TRBD1 (5 bases). The CDR3 nucleotides read TGTGCCTGGAGTGTACCAGGGATGCAGCCCCAGCATTTT. Translated, it gives CAWSVPGMQPQHF. Using reference TRBV30 and TRBJ1-5 for the parts outside the CDR3, the full variable domain is SQTIHQWPATLVQPVGSPLSLECTVEGTSNPNLYWYRQAAGRGLQLLFYSVGIGQISSEVPQNLSASRPQDRQFILSSKKLLLSDSGFYLCAWSVPGMQPQHFGDGTRLSIL.